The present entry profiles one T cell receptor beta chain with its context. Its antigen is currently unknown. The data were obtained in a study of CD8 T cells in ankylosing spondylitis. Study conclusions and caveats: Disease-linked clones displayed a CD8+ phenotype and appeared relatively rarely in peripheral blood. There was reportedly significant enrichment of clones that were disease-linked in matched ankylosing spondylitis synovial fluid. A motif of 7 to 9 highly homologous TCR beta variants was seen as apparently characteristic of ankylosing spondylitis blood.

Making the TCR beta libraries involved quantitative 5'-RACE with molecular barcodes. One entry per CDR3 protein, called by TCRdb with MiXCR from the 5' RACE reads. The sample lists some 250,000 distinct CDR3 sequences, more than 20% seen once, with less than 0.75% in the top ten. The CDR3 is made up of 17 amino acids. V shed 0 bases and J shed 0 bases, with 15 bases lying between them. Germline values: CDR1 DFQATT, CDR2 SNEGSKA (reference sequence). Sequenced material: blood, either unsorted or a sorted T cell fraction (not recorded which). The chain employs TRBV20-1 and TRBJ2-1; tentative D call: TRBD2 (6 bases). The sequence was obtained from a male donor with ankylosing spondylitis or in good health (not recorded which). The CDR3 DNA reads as TGCAGTGCTAGAGAGTTCAGCGGGCTAAGCTCCTACAATGAGCAGTTCTTC. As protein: CSAREFSGLSSYNEQFF.